Shown below are 28 T cell receptor beta chains from a single sample sequenced in a study of patients and donors after allogeneic stem cell transplantation. TCRdb recomputed calls from the RT-PCR reads with MiXCR, one row per CDR3 protein. There are about 100,000 distinct CDR3 sequences in the sample; around 35% occur only once, and about 27% lies in the top ten. The sequencing sample was made of blood, either unsorted or a sorted T cell fraction (not recorded which). The receptor source for this set is a human donor who was either an allogeneic HSCT recipient or a stem cell or donor lymphocyte infusion donor (not recorded which). It is not recorded whose cells these are; they may come from a transplant donor.

The chain combines TRBV5-5 with TRBJ2-7, with D tentatively TRBD2 (5 bases). With 2 bases removed from V and 0 bases from J, the gap between germline ends came to 9 bases. The CDR3 has 14 amino acids. Looked up from germline, CDR1 is SGHKS and CDR2 is YYEKEE (reference sequence). Written as DNA, the CDR3 is TGTGCCAGCAGCTTTCTAACTAGCTCCTACGAGCAGTACTTC. Protein product: CASSFLTSSYEQYF.

The gene calls are TRBV15 and TRBJ2-7; no firm D call. Per the germline V gene, CDR1 is LNHNV and CDR2 is YYDKDF (reference sequence). The CDR3 loop spans 14 amino acids. V dropped 1 base and J dropped 0 bases, with 7 bases sitting between them. The chain's CDR3 is CATSRGRLSYEQYF. CDR3 coding DNA: TGTGCCACCAGCAGAGGCAGACTCTCCTACGAGCAGTACTTC. The full variable domain, rest sourced from reference TRBV15 and TRBJ2-7, is DAMVIQNPRYQVTQFGKPVTLSCSQTLNHNVMYWYQQKSSQAPKLLFHYYDKDFNNEADTPDNFQSRRPNTSFCFLDIRSPGLGDTAMYLCATSRGRLSYEQYFGPGTRLTVT.

The chain carries TRBV7-9 and TRBJ2-1; 8 bases map to TRBD1. Germline V gene lookup returns CDR1 SEHNR and CDR2 FQNEAQ (reference sequence). After removal of 5 bases from V and 6 bases from J, the junction contained 12 bases not matched to a gene. The CDR3 extends over 16 amino acids. The CDR3 nucleotides read TGTGCCAGCAGCCCGTGGACAGGGAGTCGCTTCAATGAGCAGTTCTTC. It specifies CASSPWTGSRFNEQFF.

This clonotype was found a few times. The V gene is TRBV24-1, the J gene TRBJ1-2; TRBD1 matches at 7 bases. This CDR3 is built from 14 residues. Germline V gene lookup returns CDR1 KGHDR and CDR2 SFDVKD. J lost 7 bases, V lost 0 bases, and 4 bases had no gene match. The CDR3 is CATSDLDRERGYTF. CDR3 in DNA: TGTGCCACCAGTGATTTGGACAGGGAGCGTGGCTACACCTTC.

This chain uses TRBV12-3 or TRBV12-4 with TRBJ2-7; D uncertain. Trimming pared 5 bases from V and 2 bases from J, leaving 13 bases between. The CDR3 is 14 amino acids. The CDR3 spells CASSLTTAAYEQYF. Here the CDR3 DNA reads TGTGCCAGCAGTCTAACGACGGCCGCCTACGAGCAGTACTTC.

This clonotype was observed a handful of times. The chain uses TRBV5-1 and TRBJ2-3; 7 bases are shared with TRBD2. Germline V CDR1 and CDR2: SGHRS, YFSETQ. The trim removed 2 bases at V and 2 bases at J, leaving 2 bases unmatched. The CDR3 loop spans 14 amino acids. The CDR3 sequence: CASSLGLDTDTQYF. The CDR3 region has the DNA TGCGCCAGCAGCTTAGGACTAGACACAGATACGCAGTATTTT.

In this sample, this clonotype turned up a few times. This chain uses TRBV11-3 with TRBJ1-4; D not resolved. V lost 2 bases to trimming and J lost 7 bases, with 14 bases between them. The CDR3 is made up of 15 amino acids. Germline CDR1 reads SGHNT; CDR2 reads YENEEA. In DNA form, the CDR3 reads TGTGCCAGCAGCTTAAGATCAGGAGACGTTGAAAAACTGTTTTTT. Encoded protein: CASSLRSGDVEKLFF.

This chain links TRBV12-3 or TRBV12-4 with TRBJ2-1; 10 bases line up with TRBD2. The V segment lost 3 bases and the J segment 9 bases; nucleotides outside the gene matches: 5. The CDR3 contains 14 residues. The CDR3 sequence is CASSFLAGVGEQFF. The CDR3 region has the DNA TGTGCCAGCAGTTTTCTAGCGGGAGTAGGTGAGCAGTTCTTC.

V gene TRBV20-1 combines with J gene TRBJ1-1, with TRBD1 as a possible D gene (6 bases). Germline CDR1 DFQATT, CDR2 SNEGSKA (reference sequence). Trimming pared 1 base from V and 6 bases from J, leaving 12 bases between. CDR3 length: 13 amino acids. CDR3 DNA: TGCAGTGCTAGAGGGACAGAAGCCCCTGAAGCTTTCTTT. The encoded protein is CSARGTEAPEAFF.

The J gene is TRBJ2-7, the V gene TRBV6-5; D could derive from TRBD1 or TRBD2 (5 bases each). Germline CDR1 and CDR2: MNHEY and SVGAGI. This CDR3 has 13 amino acids. Trimming removed 9 bases at V and 9 bases at J, with 21 bases between. CDR3 coding DNA: TGTGCCAGTCGACCAGGGACGGCTAAGGGGCAGTACTTC. This translates into CASRPGTAKGQYF.

This clonotype occurred a few times. The chain combines TRBV6-2 or TRBV6-3 with TRBJ1-4; D gene unclear. The CDR3 is made up of 17 amino acids. Germline assignment: CDR1 MNHEY and CDR2 SVGEGT. Trimming shortened V by 5 bases and J by 6 bases, and 22 bases separated the two germline ends. The CDR3 bases are TGTGCCAGCAGTCACCCCTCGGACCGCCGGGTACATGAAAAACTGTTTTTT. Translated: CASSHPSDRRVHEKLFF.

This clonotype was seen a few times. In DNA form, the CDR3 reads TGCAGCGTTGCCCGGGGCAGTTTGAACACTGAAGCTTTCTTT. It translates to CSVARGSLNTEAFF. The chain joins TRBV29-1 to TRBJ1-1; D possibly corresponds to TRBD1 (5 bases). The germline V and J ends were trimmed by 4 bases and 0 bases, with 12 bases remaining between them. This CDR3 spans 14 amino acids. Germline values: CDR1 SQVTM, CDR2 ANQGSEA.

The chain has TRBV28 and TRBJ2-7, with 11 bases that match TRBD2. Per germline, CDR1 MDHEN and CDR2 SYDVKM. J gave up 4 bases and V 7 bases, and 3 bases lay outside the gene matches. The CDR3 runs 13 residues. The chain's CDR3 is CASTSSGRYEQYF. CDR3 DNA: TGTGCCAGCACCTCTAGCGGGAGGTACGAGCAGTACTTC.

Only a few counts were recorded for this clonotype. The CDR3 nucleotides are TGCAGCGTTGAAGTCGGCACAGATACGCAGTATTTT. Its protein product is CSVEVGTDTQYF. V is TRBV29-1 and J is TRBJ2-3; D is uncertain. CDR1 is SQVTM and CDR2 is ANQGSEA in the germline V gene. V dropped 1 base and J dropped 1 base, with 3 bases sitting between them. This CDR3 has 12 amino acids.

The V call is TRBV12-3 or TRBV12-4, the J call TRBJ2-1, with D tentatively TRBD1 (6 bases). V lost 7 bases and J 8 bases, leaving 15 bases between the germline ends. The CDR3 loop spans 13 amino acids. CDR3 sequence: CASTTLGGHEQFF. In nucleotides, the CDR3 is TGTGCCAGCACCACCCTTGGGGGCCATGAGCAGTTCTTC.

The rearrangement joins TRBV25-1 to TRBJ1-5; TRBD1 is a possible D gene (6 bases). The CDR3 is made up of 16 amino acids. Germline V gives CDR1 MGHDK, CDR2 SYGVNS. V lost 2 bases to trimming and J lost 6 bases, with 17 bases between them. The CDR3: CASSEGGSSRSQPQHF. The CDR3 DNA follows: TGTGCCAGCAGTGAAGGGGGCAGTTCAAGGAGTCAGCCCCAGCATTTT.

This sequence joins TRBV7-2 and TRBJ1-1; 8 bases are a match to TRBD1. V lost 7 bases, J lost 4 bases, and 8 bases stayed unmatched. The CDR3 contains 14 residues. Germline V gene sequence: CDR1 SGHTA, CDR2 FQGNSA. The CDR3 nucleotides read TGTGCCAGCACCGCCGGGACAGGAGGCACTGAAGCTTTCTTT. Protein: CASTAGTGGTEAFF.

This clonotype has just a few counts. The CDR3 DNA reads as TGCAGCGCGCGGACAGATTCCTACGAGCAGTACTTC. Translation gives CSARTDSYEQYF. The rearrangement uses TRBV29-1 and TRBJ2-7; perhaps TRBD1 as D (6 bases). The CDR3 spans 12 residues. The germline V and J ends were trimmed by 7 bases and 1 base, with 11 bases remaining between them. The germline gives CDR1 SQVTM, CDR2 ANQGSEA.

The gene calls are TRBV10-3 and TRBJ1-5; D gene ambiguous. Germline loops: CDR1 ENHRY, CDR2 SYGVKD. This CDR3 spans 14 amino acids. Trimming took 7 bases from V and 0 from J, leaving 10 bases between them. CDR3 residues: CAIKAPDSNQPQHF. The CDR3 DNA reads TGTGCCATCAAGGCGCCGGATAGCAATCAGCCCCAGCATTTT.

The rearrangement uses TRBV6-2 or TRBV6-3 and TRBJ2-2; D might be TRBD1 (6 bases). Between the trimmed V and J ends, which lost 5 bases and 5 bases, there was a span of 12 bases. Germline CDR1 is MNHEY and CDR2 is SVGEGT. The CDR3 totals 14 residues. For the CDR3, the DNA is TGTGCCAGCAGTCGGACAACAGGGACCGGGGAGCTGTTTTTT. It codes for CASSRTTGTGELFF.

This clonotype occurred once. This chain connects TRBV12-3 or TRBV12-4 to TRBJ2-4; no definite D call. The CDR3 is made up of 16 amino acids. V was trimmed by 1 base and J by 0 bases, leaving 10 bases between them. CDR3 nucleotides: TGTGCCAGCAGTTTAGGGCGTTATCTAGCCAAAAACATTCAGTACTTC. Translating gives CASSLGRYLAKNIQYF.

The chain recombines TRBV12-3 or TRBV12-4 with TRBJ1-4; D is ambiguous. CDR3 length: 14 amino acids. The V end was cut by 3 bases, the J end by 3 bases, with 8 bases between. CDR3 amino acids: CASSLGSANEKLFF. CDR3 DNA: TGTGCCAGCAGTTTGGGCAGCGCTAATGAAAAACTGTTTTTT.

This clonotype was seen a few times. The chain carries TRBV12-3 or TRBV12-4 and TRBJ1-5; D not certain. Trimming pared 3 bases from V and 9 bases from J, leaving 12 bases between. The CDR3 is 13 residues long. The CDR3 region is CASSFSRFWPQHF. Written as DNA, the CDR3 is TGTGCCAGCAGTTTTTCACGGTTTTGGCCCCAGCATTTT.

The rearrangement links TRBV28 to TRBJ2-1, with 11 bases identical to TRBD2. The CDR3 is 21 residues long. The germline gives CDR1 MDHEN, CDR2 SYDVKM. J gave up 0 bases and V 5 bases, and 18 bases lay outside the gene matches. CDR3 sequence: CASSPTRLAGNGLSSYNEQFF. CDR3 coding DNA: TGTGCCAGCAGTCCCACCCGACTAGCGGGAAACGGGTTGAGCTCCTACAATGAGCAGTTCTTC.

This clonotype was counted only a few times. The rearrangement uses TRBV4-3 and TRBJ2-1; 8 positions agree with TRBD1. The CDR3 has 15 residues. The V gene's germline CDR1 is LGHNA and CDR2 YSLEER. V was clipped by 1 base and J by 3 bases; unmatched bases: 2. CDR3 protein: CASSQADRDYNEQFF. DNA for the CDR3: TGCGCCAGCAGCCAAGCGGACAGGGACTACAATGAGCAGTTCTTC.

The V and J genes are TRBV6-5 and TRBJ2-1; 10 nucleotides align to TRBD2. The CDR3 loop spans 16 amino acids. Germline CDR1 MNHEY, CDR2 SVGAGI. Trimming took 0 bases from V and 6 from J; bases not matched to a gene: 5. The CDR3 is CASSYSLAGVSNEQFF. The CDR3 region has the DNA TGTGCCAGCAGTTACTCTCTAGCGGGAGTTAGCAATGAGCAGTTCTTC.

The CDR3 here is CASSQVAGEQFF. The CDR3 DNA reads as TGTGCCAGCAGCCAAGTGGCGGGTGAGCAGTTCTTC. This chain uses TRBV4-2 with TRBJ2-1, with D maybe TRBD2 (5 bases). This CDR3 is 12 amino acids long. V was trimmed by 1 base and J by 9 bases, leaving 7 bases between them. Per germline, CDR1 LGHNA and CDR2 YNFKEQ.

The chain is built from TRBV10-2 and TRBJ1-1; no reliable D call. Trimming took off 5 bases at V and 5 bases at J, with 12 bases between the two ends. Germline V gene data show CDR1 as WSHSY and CDR2 as SAAADI. The CDR3 spans 13 residues. CDR3 in amino acids: CASSLLGRTEAFF. CDR3 sequence (DNA): TGCGCCAGCAGTCTTCTTGGGCGGACTGAAGCTTTCTTT.